The 27 T cell receptor beta chains below all came from one sample that was sequenced in a study of blood T cell repertoires in COVID-19. Generated by immunoSEQ multiplex PCR, the TCRdb table keeps only in-frame clones and is missing some. The sample records 150,000 to 200,000 clones, over 75% being singletons. Sequenced material: PBMCs or T cells enriched from blood (not recorded which). Every receptor here comes from a woman aged 18-29 years who had recovered from COVID-19.

The chain recombines TRBV30 with TRBJ1-2, with 9 bases matching TRBD1. V lost 3 bases and J lost 4; bases outside the gene matches: 6. The CDR3 has 14 residues. CDR1 GTSNPN and CDR2 SVGIG come from the germline V gene (reference sequence). The CDR3 region is CAWRVQGAGYGYTF. Here the CDR3 DNA reads TGTGCCTGGAGGGTACAGGGGGCAGGCTATGGCTACACCTTC.

The chain couples TRBV19 to TRBJ2-1; 8 positions agree with TRBD2. The V gene's germline CDR1 is LNHDA and CDR2 SQIVND (reference sequence). V trimming: 6 bases; J trimming: 5 bases; junction bases outside the gene matches: 9. There are 15 residues in the CDR3. The CDR3 DNA reads TGTGCCAGTAGGGCGGGGGGTCTGGACCACAATGAGCAGTTCTTC. As protein: CASRAGGLDHNEQFF.

In DNA form, the CDR3 reads TGTGCCAGCAGCGTCGGAGCGGGAGGGGAGACCCAGTACTTC. This gives the protein CASSVGAGGETQYF. This chain joins TRBV9 and TRBJ2-5, with 10 bases lining up with TRBD2. Germline lookup yields CDR1 SGDLS and CDR2 YYNGEE. With 2 bases clipped from V and 5 bases from J, the junction kept 3 bases outside the gene matches. The CDR3 covers 14 residues.

The V and J genes are TRBV4-3 and TRBJ2-7, with TRBD1 matching over 7 bases. The CDR3 length is 14 residues. CDR1 is LGHNA and CDR2 is YSLEER in the germline V gene. Trimming cost V 4 bases and J 2 bases; bases outside gene matches: 5. The CDR3: CASSRDSNTYEQYF. Written as DNA, the CDR3 is TGCGCCAGCAGCCGGGACAGTAATACCTACGAGCAGTACTTC.

V is TRBV9 and J is TRBJ2-2; 7 bases are a match to TRBD1. V lost 3 bases and J lost 7; bases outside the gene matches: 15. The CDR3 contains 17 residues. Germline CDR1 SGDLS, CDR2 YYNGEE. CDR3 sequence (DNA): TGTGCCAGCAGCGGAGGCTTTCTTAGACAGGGAGACGGGGAGCTGTTTTTT. It is translated as CASSGGFLRQGDGELFF. Full variable domain (remainder filled in from reference TRBV9 and TRBJ2-2): DSGVTQTPKHLITATGQRVTLRCSPRSGDLSVYWYQQSLDQGLQFLIQYYNGEERAKGNILERFSAQQFPDLHSELNLSSLELGDSALYFCASSGGFLRQGDGELFFGEGSRLTVL.

In regard to this clone: Other DNA sequences in the same sample also yield this CDR3. This chain links TRBV5-1 with TRBJ2-1; no reliable D call. CDR3 length: 12 amino acids. V lost 0 bases and J 6 bases, leaving 4 bases between the germline ends. Per the germline V gene, CDR1 is SGHRS and CDR2 is YFSETQ. CDR3 DNA: TGCGCCAGCAGCTTGGCCCTCAATGAGCAGTTCTTC. Translating gives CASSLALNEQFF.

This chain links TRBV2 with TRBJ2-1, with TRBD1 matching 10 bases. J gave up 3 bases and V 5 bases, and 4 bases lay outside the gene matches. Germline V gene lookup returns CDR1 SNHLY and CDR2 FYNNEI. CDR3 length equals 15 residues. The DNA for the CDR3 is TGTGCCAGCAGTTCCTGGACAGGGGGCTACAATGAGCAGTTCTTC. Its protein product is CASSSWTGGYNEQFF. The entire variable domain, with the rest obtained from reference TRBV2 and TRBJ2-1, is as follows: EPEVTQTPSHQVTQMGQEVILRCVPISNHLYFYWYRQILGQKVEFLVSFYNNEISEKSEIFDDQFSVERPDGSNFTLKIRSTKLEDSAMYFCASSSWTGGYNEQFFGPGTRLTVL.

The chain carries TRBV6-4 and TRBJ1-2, with no clear D. Between the trimmed V and J ends, which lost 5 bases and 0 bases, there was a span of 7 bases. CDR1 and CDR2 (germline): MRHNA, SNTAGT. The CDR3 extends over 13 amino acids. CDR3 protein: CASSSSANYGYTF. As DNA, the CDR3 is TGTGCCAGCAGTAGTTCAGCTAACTATGGCTACACCTTC.

The CDR3 reads CASSPRGIKAEAFF. The CDR3 coding sequence is TGTGCCAGCAGCCCCAGGGGGATAAAGGCTGAAGCTTTCTTT. The chain has TRBV6-6 and TRBJ1-1, with 7 bases matching TRBD1. Germline V CDR1 and CDR2: MNHNY, SVGAGI (reference sequence). J lost 6 bases, V lost 6 bases, and 10 bases had no gene match. The CDR3 has 14 residues.

This chain's CDR3 is CASSPGQGWTSGTDEQYF. The CDR3 nucleotides read TGTGCCAGCTCACCCGGACAGGGTTGGACTAGCGGGACTGACGAGCAGTACTTC. The V call is TRBV18, the J call TRBJ2-7, with 12 bases aligning to TRBD2. CDR1 is KGHSH, CDR2 LQKENI, per germline. V trimming: 3 bases; J trimming: 5 bases; junction bases outside the gene matches: 14. The length of the CDR3 is 18 residues. Full variable domain (missing parts from reference TRBV18 and TRBJ2-7): NAGVMQNPRHLVRRRGQEARLRCSPMKGHSHVYWYRQLPEEGLKFMVYLQKENIIDESGMPKERFSAEFPKEGPSILRIQQVVRGDSAAYFCASSPGQGWTSGTDEQYFGPGTRLTVT.

The chain joins TRBV28 to TRBJ1-1; the D is unclear. The germline V gene encodes CDR1 MDHEN and CDR2 SYDVKM. Between the trimmed V and J ends, which lost 1 base and 2 bases, there was a span of 8 bases. The CDR3 spans 14 residues. The DNA of the CDR3 is TGTGCCAGCAGTTTATATTGGGCCAACACTGAAGCTTTCTTT. Amino acids: CASSLYWANTEAFF.

This clone is a singleton in its sample. The rearrangement links TRBV9 to TRBJ2-2; 14 positions agree with TRBD2. This CDR3 is 17 amino acids long. The V gene's germline CDR1 is SGDLS and CDR2 YYNGEE. The V gene end was trimmed by 3 bases and the J gene end by 8 bases; junction bases not matched to a gene: 9. CDR3 amino acids: CASSGLGTSGSGGELFF. CDR3 sequence (DNA): TGTGCCAGCAGCGGGCTCGGGACTAGCGGGAGTGGGGGGGAGCTGTTTTTT.

The chain is built from TRBV6-2 or TRBV6-3 and TRBJ2-3; TRBD1 aligns across 9 bases. Trimming removed 2 bases from V and 6 bases from J; junction bases left unmatched: 3. The CDR3 totals 14 residues. Germline values: CDR1 MNHEY, CDR2 SVGEGT. As DNA, the CDR3 is TGTGCCAGCAGTTACGGGACAGGGTCCGATACGCAGTATTTT. This gives the protein CASSYGTGSDTQYF.

There are a few counts of this clone. The chain joins TRBV20-1 to TRBJ2-7, with 9 bases that match TRBD1. CDR1 is DFQATT and CDR2 is SNEGSKA in the germline V gene (reference sequence). With V trimmed by 3 bases and J by 4 bases, 1 base remained unmatched. The CDR3 has 12 residues. This chain's CDR3 is CSASDRGYEQYF. The CDR3 region has the DNA TGCAGTGCTAGTGACAGGGGGTACGAGCAGTACTTC.

The V call is TRBV11-3, the J call TRBJ2-1, with 11 bases identical to TRBD2. Germline V lookup: CDR1 SGHNT, CDR2 YENEEA. CDR3 size: 15 residues. Trimming removed 3 bases from V and 7 bases from J; junction bases left unmatched: 5. The CDR3, as DNA: TGTGCCAGCAGCTTCTCCGGGACTAGCGGAAATGAGCAGTTCTTC. It codes for CASSFSGTSGNEQFF.

This chain joins TRBV7-8 and TRBJ2-7; TRBD2 matches 8 bases. CDR1 SGHVS and CDR2 FQNEAQ come from the germline V gene. The CDR3 is made up of 13 amino acids. J was trimmed by 3 bases and V by 5 bases; bases with no gene match: 3. CDR3 sequence (DNA): TGTGCCAGCAGCGTCGGGGGGGACTACGAGCAGTACTTC. Protein product: CASSVGGDYEQYF. The full variable domain, completed using reference TRBV7-8 and TRBJ2-7, is GAGVSQSPRYKVAKRGQDVALRCDPISGHVSLFWYQQALGQGPEFLTYFQNEAQLDKSGLPSDRFFAERPEGSVSTLKIQRTQQEDSAVYLCASSVGGDYEQYFGPGTRLTVT.

This chain links TRBV12-3 or TRBV12-4 with TRBJ2-7; D ambiguous. The CDR3 is 13 amino acids. V was shortened by 3 bases and J by 1 base, with 7 bases between the two germline ends. The CDR3 is CASSFKQSYEQYF. In DNA form, the CDR3 reads TGTGCCAGCAGTTTCAAGCAATCCTACGAGCAGTACTTC.

V and J are TRBV28 and TRBJ2-3; the D gene is possibly TRBD2 (6 bases). Trimming took off 6 bases at V and 1 base at J, with 17 bases between the two ends. CDR3 length: 16 amino acids. Germline V gene sequence: CDR1 MDHEN, CDR2 SYDVKM. The CDR3 region is CASSPSERAGTDTQYF. CDR3 nucleotide sequence: TGTGCCAGCAGCCCATCGGAGCGGGCTGGCACAGATACGCAGTATTTT.

V usage is TRBV27 and J usage is TRBJ2-1; D remains unclear. The CDR3 spans 14 residues. CDR1 is MNHEY, CDR2 SMNVEV, per germline (reference sequence). Between the trimmed V and J ends, which lost 3 bases and 8 bases, there was a span of 14 bases. DNA for the CDR3: TGTGCCAGCAGTTTGAAAGTGCCAGTTTATGAGCAGTTCTTC. Translation gives CASSLKVPVYEQFF.

This rearrangement joins TRBV14 to TRBJ2-7, with a weak D call TRBD2 (6 bases). Germline-derived CDR1 and CDR2 are SGHDN and FVKESK. This CDR3 region has 14 residues. V was shortened by 1 base and J by 4 bases, with 11 bases between the two germline ends. The CDR3 bases are TGTGCCAGCAGCCAAGGGGACTCCCCTTACGAGCAGTACTTC. Amino acid sequence: CASSQGDSPYEQYF.

V is TRBV14 and J is TRBJ2-2; 8 nucleotides agree with TRBD1. This CDR3 contains 16 residues. J lost 5 bases, V lost 6 bases, and 11 bases had no gene match. Germline V gene sequence: CDR1 SGHDN, CDR2 FVKESK. CDR3 in amino acids: CASSHWTGPTTGELFF. The CDR3, as DNA: TGTGCCAGCAGTCATTGGACAGGGCCCACTACCGGGGAGCTGTTTTTT.

V usage is TRBV27 and J usage is TRBJ2-7; TRBD1 is a possible D gene (5 bases). Germline V gene lookup returns CDR1 MNHEY and CDR2 SMNVEV (reference sequence). Trimming removed 3 bases at V and 4 bases at J, with 13 bases between. This CDR3 spans 14 amino acids. The CDR3 DNA reads as TGTGCCAGCAGTTTCGCAGGGTCAGGATACGAGCAGTACTTC. Translated, it gives CASSFAGSGYEQYF.

J is TRBJ2-1 and V is TRBV7-9; TRBD2 matches at 11 bases. The CDR3 loop spans 16 amino acids. V lost 5 bases to trimming and J lost 0 bases; unmatched junction nucleotides: 3. Germline CDR1 and CDR2: SEHNR and FQNEAQ (reference sequence). As DNA, the CDR3 is TGTGCCAGCAGCACCCTAGCGGGAGGCTCCTACAATGAGCAGTTCTTC. This sequence encodes CASSTLAGGSYNEQFF.

The chain combines TRBV4-1 with TRBJ1-6; D may be TRBD1 (6 bases). CDR3 length: 15 residues. Germline values: CDR1 MGHRA, CDR2 YSYEKL. Between the trimmed V and J ends, which lost 4 bases and 7 bases, there was a span of 14 bases. DNA of the CDR3: TGCGCCAGCAGCCCGTACAGGGTCGGGAATTCACCCCTCCACTTT. Protein product: CASSPYRVGNSPLHF.

This clone was observed a single time. The V and J genes are TRBV27 and TRBJ1-1, with no clear D. From germline, CDR1 is MNHEY and CDR2 SMNVEV (reference sequence). The CDR3 totals 13 residues. With 4 bases removed from V and 7 bases from J, the gap between germline ends came to 13 bases. CDR3 DNA sequence: TGTGCCAGCAGTTCACCCTTGGGCCTTGAAGCTTTCTTT. Translation gives CASSSPLGLEAFF.

The chain couples TRBV12-3 or TRBV12-4 to TRBJ2-1, with D hard to call. The CDR3 has 12 amino acids. Between the trimmed V and J ends, which lost 3 bases and 8 bases, there was a span of 8 bases. In DNA, the CDR3 is TGTGCCAGCAGTTTCTTCCTTGATGAGCAGTTCTTC. This sequence encodes CASSFFLDEQFF.

The chain recombines TRBV19 with TRBJ2-1; 7 bases map to TRBD2. Trimming cost V 5 bases and J 8 bases; bases outside gene matches: 6. Germline V gene data show CDR1 as LNHDA and CDR2 as SQIVND (reference sequence). The CDR3 sequence is 13 residues long. This CDR3 reads CASSLGGPDEQFF. The CDR3, as DNA: TGTGCCAGTAGTCTGGGAGGGCCGGATGAGCAGTTCTTC.